The 31 T cell receptor beta chains reported below all come from one sample, sequenced in a study of shared clonotypes between healthy human individuals. The method was immunoSEQ multiplex PCR; TCRdb's version includes in-frame clones alone and lacks a portion of them. The table shows millions of clones, with roughly 93% occurring only once. Sample: naive CD4+ T cells from PBMCs. This sample's subset: CD45RA+ positively selected. The receptors here all came from a man between 18 and 35 years old in good health. Some clones in this sample may be carry-over from other donors' samples.

Remarks on this clone: The same CDR3 arises from other DNA sequences in this sample as well. The V and J genes are TRBV2 and TRBJ2-7; D perhaps matches TRBD1 (5 bases). Deletions cut 2 bases from V and 0 bases from J, with 8 bases between. The V gene's germline CDR1 is SNHLY and CDR2 FYNNEI. The CDR3 loop spans 14 amino acids. The CDR3 protein is CASSEQGSSYEQYF. The CDR3 region has the DNA TGTGCCAGCAGTGAACAGGGTAGCTCCTACGAGCAGTACTTC.

The chain employs TRBV15 and TRBJ2-1, with 9 positions matching TRBD1. This CDR3 comprises 16 residues. Germline trimming cut 3 bases from V and 7 bases from J; bases unmatched to any gene: 10. The V gene's germline CDR1 is LNHNV and CDR2 YYDKDF (reference sequence). In DNA, the CDR3 is TGTGCCACCAGCAGGGGGGGGACAGGGATCGGGAATGAGCAGTTCTTC. This sequence encodes CATSRGGTGIGNEQFF.

CDR3 bases: TGTGCCAGTAGAAGCCCCAGGCATAGCAATCAGCCCCAGCATTTT. It translates to CASRSPRHSNQPQHF. The chain joins TRBV19 to TRBJ1-5, with no clear D. The CDR3 has 15 residues. The V end was cut by 6 bases, the J end by 0 bases, with 12 bases between. Looked up from germline, CDR1 is LNHDA and CDR2 is SQIVND (reference sequence).

The V call is TRBV7-9, the J call TRBJ2-1; a possible D gene is TRBD2 (7 bases). Trimming took off 6 bases at V and 10 bases at J, with 16 bases between the two ends. Germline V gene lookup returns CDR1 SEHNR and CDR2 FQNEAQ (reference sequence). The CDR3 has 13 residues. CDR3 DNA: TGTGCCAGCAGGTTAAGGGAGGGGGACGAGCAGTTCTTC. It is translated as CASRLREGDEQFF.

The V call is TRBV19, the J call TRBJ2-7; 7 bases match TRBD1. Trimming took 5 bases from V and 6 from J; bases not matched to a gene: 22. Germline CDR1 is LNHDA and CDR2 is SQIVND (reference sequence). CDR3 length equals 18 residues. Here the CDR3 reads CASSDILRSGTARSEQYF. CDR3 DNA: TGTGCCAGTAGTGACATATTGAGGTCCGGGACAGCTCGGTCCGAGCAGTACTTC.

V gene TRBV18 combines with J gene TRBJ1-3; no clear D. Trimming pared 2 bases from V and 0 bases from J, leaving 11 bases between. The length of the CDR3 is 16 residues. CDR1 and CDR2 (germline): KGHSH, LQKENI. The CDR3 loop is CASSPGTTHSGNTIYF. For the CDR3, the DNA is TGTGCCAGCTCACCAGGCACCACACACTCTGGAAACACCATATATTTT.

This chain connects TRBV29-1 to TRBJ2-1, with D uncertain. CDR1 is SQVTM and CDR2 is ANQGSEA in the germline V gene. The CDR3 runs 13 residues. Trimming shortened V by 2 bases and J by 5 bases, and 10 bases separated the two germline ends. The CDR3 sequence: CSVERSLDNEQFF. CDR3 in DNA: TGCAGCGTTGAAAGAAGCTTAGACAATGAGCAGTTCTTC.

In its sample, this clone was seen once. The CDR3 here is CASSLSGRTPHEQYF. The CDR3 region has the DNA TGTGCCAGCAGCCTTAGCGGGAGGACCCCCCACGAGCAGTACTTC. The chain recombines TRBV7-3 with TRBJ2-7; TRBD2 matches 10 bases. The germline CDR1 and CDR2 sequences are SGHTA and FQGTGA. The V and J ends lost 5 bases and 5 bases, in that order; junction bases with no gene match: 9. CDR3 length: 15 residues.

The rearrangement joins TRBV6-6 to TRBJ1-2; tentative D call: TRBD1 (5 bases). Trimming took 6 bases from V and 7 from J, leaving 18 bases between them. CDR3 length: 14 amino acids. The germline V gene has CDR1 MNHNY and CDR2 SVGAGI (reference sequence). CDR3 sequence reads: CASSLAGTPFGYTF. The CDR3 DNA follows: TGTGCCAGCAGCCTAGCGGGGACCCCATTTGGCTACACCTTC.

With regard to this clone: Other DNA variants within this sample encode the same CDR3. The DNA for the CDR3 is TGCAGTGCTACGGCTAACTATGGCTACACCTTC. It codes for CSATANYGYTF. The rearrangement uses TRBV20-1 and TRBJ1-2; D is unresolved. Trimming pared 4 bases from V and 0 bases from J, leaving 3 bases between. The CDR3 length is 11 residues. Germline V gene lookup returns CDR1 DFQATT and CDR2 SNEGSKA (reference sequence).

The chain recombines TRBV7-9 with TRBJ2-2; 7 bases align to TRBD2. CDR1 and CDR2 (germline): SEHNR, FQNEAQ (reference sequence). The CDR3 covers 15 residues. Trimming cost V 11 bases and J 6 bases; bases outside gene matches: 15. This CDR3 is CAQPRGEGRSGELFF. In DNA, the CDR3 is TGTGCCCAACCTCGGGGGGAGGGCCGTTCCGGGGAGCTGTTTTTT.

The chain carries TRBV5-1 and TRBJ1-1; the D is unclear. The CDR3 totals 14 residues. Per the germline V gene, CDR1 is SGHRS and CDR2 is YFSETQ. Trimming removed 0 bases from V and 3 bases from J, with 9 bases in between. CDR3 amino acids: CASSLGASDTEAFF. Written as DNA, the CDR3 is TGCGCCAGCAGCTTGGGGGCAAGCGACACTGAAGCTTTCTTT. The full variable domain, in which reference TRBV5-1 and TRBJ1-1 provide the parts outside the CDR3, is KAGVTQTPRYLIKTRGQQVTLSCSPISGHRSVSWYQQTPGQGLQFLFEYFSETQRNKGNFPGRFSGRQFSNSRSEMNVSTLELGDSALYLCASSLGASDTEAFFGQGTRLTVV.

This rearrangement joins TRBV7-4 to TRBJ2-5, with D possibly being TRBD1 (6 bases). Germline V gene sequence: CDR1 SGHVT, CDR2 SQSDAQ. This CDR3 has 14 residues. The V end was cut by 5 bases, the J end by 2 bases, with 12 bases between. CDR3 in DNA: TGTGCCAGCAGCCGGGACAAGGTGCAAGAGACCCAGTACTTC. This gives the protein CASSRDKVQETQYF. Drawing the rest from reference TRBV7-4 and TRBJ2-5, the complete variable domain is GAGVSQSPRYKVAKRGRDVALRCDSISGHVTLYWYRQTLGQGSEVLTYSQSDAQRDKSGRPSGRFSAERPERSVSTLKIQRTEQGDSAVYLCASSRDKVQETQYFGPGTRLLVL.

The genes are TRBV19 and TRBJ1-5, with a tentative D call TRBD1 (6 bases). CDR3 length: 15 amino acids. The V gene lost 1 base and the J gene lost 6 bases, with 13 bases spanning the gap. Per the germline V gene, CDR1 is LNHDA and CDR2 is SQIVND (reference sequence). The chain's CDR3 is CASSIVNRVGQPQHF. The CDR3 DNA follows: TGTGCCAGTAGTATAGTCAACAGGGTGGGTCAGCCCCAGCATTTT.

The chain employs TRBV7-2 and TRBJ2-3, with D possibly being TRBD2 (6 bases). From germline, CDR1 is SGHTA and CDR2 FQGNSA. CDR3 size: 15 residues. Trimming took off 3 bases at V and 2 bases at J, with 12 bases between the two ends. The CDR3 DNA follows: TGTGCCAGCAGCTTTGGGGTAGCGGTCACAGATACGCAGTATTTT. Translating gives CASSFGVAVTDTQYF.

Of note for this clone: Other DNA sequences in this sample translate to the same CDR3. This chain joins TRBV14 and TRBJ1-3; 7 nucleotides line up with TRBD1. The CDR3 has 15 residues. Per the germline V gene, CDR1 is SGHDN and CDR2 is FVKESK. The J segment lost 1 base and the V segment lost 2 bases, leaving 2 bases of the junction unmatched. The CDR3 sequence is CASSQNRGSGNTIYF. DNA of the CDR3: TGTGCCAGCAGCCAAAACAGGGGATCTGGAAACACCATATATTTT.

The J gene is TRBJ1-2, the V gene TRBV9; 10 bases align to TRBD1. V lost 4 bases and J lost 3; bases outside the gene matches: 6. The V gene's germline CDR1 is SGDLS and CDR2 YYNGEE. CDR3 length: 15 amino acids. The DNA for the CDR3 is TGTGCCAGCAGCTCAAGGACAGGGGGGCACTATGGCTACACCTTC. Its protein product is CASSSRTGGHYGYTF. Supplemented by reference TRBV9 and TRBJ1-2, the full variable domain reads DSGVTQTPKHLITATGQRVTLRCSPRSGDLSVYWYQQSLDQGLQFLIQYYNGEERAKGNILERFSAQQFPDLHSELNLSSLELGDSALYFCASSSRTGGHYGYTFGSGTRLTVV.

The chain recombines TRBV4-3 with TRBJ1-1; TRBD1 matches 7 bases. Losses at the gene ends were 5 bases for V and 0 bases for J; bases not matched to a gene: 6. From germline, CDR1 is LGHNA and CDR2 YSLEER. The CDR3 is 15 amino acids. CDR3 sequence: CASSKRQGLNTEAFF. The CDR3 nucleotides are TGCGCCAGCAGCAAACGACAGGGTCTGAACACTGAAGCTTTCTTT.

The rearrangement uses TRBV15 and TRBJ2-6; D is unclear. The CDR3 runs 14 residues. CDR1 is LNHNV and CDR2 is YYDKDF in the germline V gene (reference sequence). V was cut by 8 bases and J by 2 bases, with 10 bases left in between. The chain's CDR3 is CATASSTGANVLTF. Here the CDR3 DNA reads TGTGCCACCGCCTCCAGCACTGGGGCCAACGTCCTGACTTTC.

Here the CDR3 DNA reads TGCAGCGTTGAGGTCCCCCGGCAGAGAGGATCCTCGGCTCAGAGACTCGAGCAGTACTTC. Protein product: CSVEVPRQRGSSAQRLEQYF. The V call is TRBV29-1, the J call TRBJ2-7; D unclear. V dropped 3 bases and J dropped 6 bases, with 36 bases sitting between them. The CDR3 has 20 residues. The V gene's germline CDR1 is SQVTM and CDR2 ANQGSEA.

The chain combines TRBV10-2 with TRBJ1-1, with 7 bases that match TRBD1. Looked up from germline, CDR1 is WSHSY and CDR2 is SAAADI. After removal of 3 bases from V and 1 base from J, the junction contained 5 bases not matched to a gene. This CDR3 comprises 15 residues. The CDR3 DNA is TGCGCCAGCAGTGATCCGGGACAGAAGAACACTGAAGCTTTCTTT. Its translation is CASSDPGQKNTEAFF.

The chain employs TRBV18 and TRBJ2-7; perhaps TRBD1 as D (6 bases). V was cut by 3 bases and J by 2 bases, with 14 bases left in between. This CDR3 is 15 amino acids long. CDR1 and CDR2 (germline): KGHSH, LQKENI. CDR3 amino acids: CASSPLRDTTYEQYF. The CDR3 nucleotides are TGTGCCAGCTCACCCCTTAGGGACACCACCTACGAGCAGTACTTC.

Only one count was recorded for this clone. V and J are TRBV5-1 and TRBJ2-1; D not resolved. CDR1 SGHRS and CDR2 YFSETQ come from the germline V gene. V lost 4 bases, J lost 2 bases, and 10 bases lay in between. The CDR3 extends over 14 amino acids. This chain's CDR3 is CASSPGVPYNEQFF. The CDR3 region has the DNA TGCGCCAGCAGCCCCGGAGTACCCTACAATGAGCAGTTCTTC.

The chain combines TRBV19 with TRBJ2-7; 7 bases are shared with TRBD1. The junction had 16 bases not matched to a gene; V was cut back by 10 bases and J by 7 bases. There are 14 residues in the CDR3. CDR1 and CDR2 (germline): LNHDA, SQIVND (reference sequence). The CDR3 loop is CATRQGPYMVEQYF. In DNA, the CDR3 is TGTGCCACCCGACAGGGTCCCTATATGGTAGAGCAGTACTTC.

This clone was seen just once. The V gene is TRBV29-1, the J gene TRBJ1-2; D is ambiguous. The CDR3 sequence is 16 residues long. CDR1 SQVTM and CDR2 ANQGSEA come from the germline V gene. Trimming cost V 1 base and J 3 bases, with 18 bases left between them. Here the CDR3 DNA reads TGCAGCGTTGAAGGGTACACAGAGCATGGACACTATGGCTACACCTTC. Translating it yields CSVEGYTEHGHYGYTF.

The V and J genes are TRBV7-2 and TRBJ2-7; no reliable D call. V lost 1 base, J lost 2 bases, and 9 bases lay in between. The CDR3 spans 14 residues. CDR1 and CDR2 (germline): SGHTA, FQGNSA. CDR3 loop: CASSLGGMPYEQYF. The CDR3 DNA sequence: TGTGCCAGCAGCTTAGGGGGTATGCCCTACGAGCAGTACTTC.

A single count supports this clone. The gene calls are TRBV5-6 and TRBJ2-5; 10 bases match TRBD1. V trimming: 6 bases; J trimming: 3 bases; junction bases outside the gene matches: 5. The CDR3 is made up of 14 amino acids. Germline V gene lookup returns CDR1 SGHDT and CDR2 YYEEEE. The CDR3 spells CASKRQGAKETQYF. CDR3 sequence (DNA): TGTGCCAGCAAGCGACAGGGGGCCAAAGAGACCCAGTACTTC.

The chain is built from TRBV29-1 and TRBJ2-1; TRBD1 matches at 8 bases. CDR1 SQVTM and CDR2 ANQGSEA come from the germline V gene. The junction had 9 bases not matched to a gene; V was cut back by 6 bases and J by 2 bases. The CDR3 runs to 15 residues. The CDR3 DNA is TGCAGCGTCCTTACTTCAGGGGGCCCCTACAATGAGCAGTTCTTC. This sequence encodes CSVLTSGGPYNEQFF.

The chain employs TRBV19 and TRBJ1-1; D perhaps matches TRBD1 (6 bases). Trimming took 6 bases from V and 11 from J, leaving 13 bases between them. The CDR3 extends over 11 amino acids. Germline CDR1 LNHDA, CDR2 SQIVND (reference sequence). CDR3 residues: CASRGARAAFF. CDR3 DNA: TGTGCCAGTAGGGGGGCCAGGGCCGCTTTCTTT.

Turning to this clone: This sample includes further DNA sequences coding for the same CDR3. The chain uses TRBV6-5 and TRBJ1-1; D remains unclear. CDR1 and CDR2 (germline): MNHEY, SVGAGI. This CDR3 region has 13 residues. V was pared by 0 bases and J by 2 bases, with 4 bases between. The CDR3 sequence is CASSYSRNTEAFF. The CDR3 DNA follows: TGTGCCAGCAGTTACTCCCGTAACACTGAAGCTTTCTTT.

The V and J genes are TRBV2 and TRBJ2-7, with 9 nucleotides matching TRBD1. The J segment lost 3 bases and the V segment lost 4 bases, leaving 7 bases of the junction unmatched. The CDR3 has 15 residues. Germline lookup yields CDR1 SNHLY and CDR2 FYNNEI. This CDR3 is CASSVQQGARYEQYF. The CDR3 DNA sequence: TGTGCCAGCAGTGTCCAACAGGGGGCGCGCTACGAGCAGTACTTC.